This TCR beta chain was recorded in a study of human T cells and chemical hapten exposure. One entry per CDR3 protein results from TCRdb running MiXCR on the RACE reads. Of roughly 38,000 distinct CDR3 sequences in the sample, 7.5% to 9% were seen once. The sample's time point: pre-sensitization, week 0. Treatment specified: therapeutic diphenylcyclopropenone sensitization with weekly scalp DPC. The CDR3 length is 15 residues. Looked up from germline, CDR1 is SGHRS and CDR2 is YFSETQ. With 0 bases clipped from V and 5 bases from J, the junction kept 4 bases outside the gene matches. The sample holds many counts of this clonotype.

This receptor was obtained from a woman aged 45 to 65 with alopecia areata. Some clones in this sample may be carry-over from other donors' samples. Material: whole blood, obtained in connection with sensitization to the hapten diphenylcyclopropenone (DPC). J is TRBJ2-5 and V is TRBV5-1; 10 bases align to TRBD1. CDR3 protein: CASSLEGTGEETQYF. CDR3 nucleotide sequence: TGCGCCAGCAGCTTGGAAGGGACAGGGGAGGAGACCCAGTACTTC.